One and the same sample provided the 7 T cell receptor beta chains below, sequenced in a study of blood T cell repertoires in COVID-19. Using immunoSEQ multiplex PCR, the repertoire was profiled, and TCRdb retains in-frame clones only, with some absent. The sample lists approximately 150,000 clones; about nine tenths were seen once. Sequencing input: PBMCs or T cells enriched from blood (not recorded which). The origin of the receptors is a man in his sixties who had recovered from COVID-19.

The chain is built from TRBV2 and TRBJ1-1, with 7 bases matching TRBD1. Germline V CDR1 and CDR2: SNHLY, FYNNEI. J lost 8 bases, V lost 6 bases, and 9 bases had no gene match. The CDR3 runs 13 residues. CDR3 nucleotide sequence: TGTGCCAGCAGGGCCATACAGGGGATAGAAGCTTTCTTT. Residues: CASRAIQGIEAFF.

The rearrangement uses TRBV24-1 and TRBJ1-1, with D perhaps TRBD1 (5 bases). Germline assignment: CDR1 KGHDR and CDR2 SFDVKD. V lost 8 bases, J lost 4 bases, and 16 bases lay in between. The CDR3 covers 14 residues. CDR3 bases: TGTGCCACCACCGGCGGGGACTTTAGCACTGAAGCTTTCTTT. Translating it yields CATTGGDFSTEAFF.

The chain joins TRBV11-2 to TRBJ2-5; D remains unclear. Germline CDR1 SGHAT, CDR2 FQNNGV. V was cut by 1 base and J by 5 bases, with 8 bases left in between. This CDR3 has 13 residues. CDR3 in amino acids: CASSLGHPETQYF. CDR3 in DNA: TGTGCCAGCAGCTTAGGGCATCCGGAGACCCAGTACTTC. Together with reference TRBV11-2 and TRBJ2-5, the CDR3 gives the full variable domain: EAGVAQSPRYKIIEKRQSVAFWCNPISGHATLYWYQQILGQGPKLLIQFQNNGVVDDSQLPKDRFSAERLKGVDSTLKIQPAKLEDSAVYLCASSLGHPETQYFGPGTRLLVL.

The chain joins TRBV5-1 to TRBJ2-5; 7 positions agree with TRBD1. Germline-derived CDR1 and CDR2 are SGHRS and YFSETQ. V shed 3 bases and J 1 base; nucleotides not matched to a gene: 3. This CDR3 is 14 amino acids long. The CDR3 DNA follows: TGCGCCAGCAGCTCGGGACAGACCCAAGAGACCCAGTACTTC. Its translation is CASSSGQTQETQYF.

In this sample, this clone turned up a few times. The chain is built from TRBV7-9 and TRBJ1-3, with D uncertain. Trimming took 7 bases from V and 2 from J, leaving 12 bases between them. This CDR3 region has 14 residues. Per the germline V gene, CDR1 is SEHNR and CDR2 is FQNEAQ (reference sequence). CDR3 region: CASIVREAGNTIYF. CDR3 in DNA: TGTGCCAGCATCGTACGGGAGGCTGGAAACACCATATATTTT.

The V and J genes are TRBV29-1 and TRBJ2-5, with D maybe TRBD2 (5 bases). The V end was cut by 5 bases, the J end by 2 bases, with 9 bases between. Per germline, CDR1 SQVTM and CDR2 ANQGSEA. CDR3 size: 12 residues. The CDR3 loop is CSVTGSQETQYF. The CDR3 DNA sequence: TGCAGCGTTACGGGGAGTCAAGAGACCCAGTACTTC.

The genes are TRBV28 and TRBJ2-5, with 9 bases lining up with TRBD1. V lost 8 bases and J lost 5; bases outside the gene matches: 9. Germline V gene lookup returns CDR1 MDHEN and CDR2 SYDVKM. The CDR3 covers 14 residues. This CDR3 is CASGYRGPAETQYF. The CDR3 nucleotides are TGTGCCAGCGGGTACAGGGGGCCGGCGGAGACCCAGTACTTC.